This T cell receptor (beta chain) derives from a study of shared clonotypes between healthy human individuals. Study-wide points: Non-shared clonotypes had lower generation probabilities than those shared by all four donors.

Comment on this clone: Its antigen is as yet unknown.

Profiled with immunoSEQ multiplex PCR; TCRdb holds only in-frame clones, not every one. The sample shows 2 million to 2.5 million clones, more than 85% of them seen only once. Trimming took off 7 bases at V and 0 bases at J, with 21 bases between the two ends. Germline lookup yields CDR1 LNHDA and CDR2 SQIVND (reference sequence). CDR3 size: 18 residues. Specimen: naive CD4+ T cells from PBMCs. Described subset: CD45RA+ positively selected. The receptor's source is a man aged 18 to 29 in good health. Some clones in this sample may be carry-over from other donors' samples. The chain uses TRBV19 and TRBJ2-2; D gene uncertain. This CDR3 is CASTPVQGSNPNTGELFF. The CDR3 DNA sequence: TGTGCCAGTACCCCAGTTCAAGGGTCTAATCCGAACACCGGGGAGCTGTTTTTT.